The 18 T cell receptor beta chains reported below all come from one sample, sequenced in a study of blood T cell repertoires in COVID-19. Sequencing was performed with immunoSEQ multiplex PCR; in TCRdb, only in-frame clones are kept and a portion is missing. Counted here are about 200,000 clones, roughly nine tenths occurring once; the ten biggest clones make up about 0.72%. The specimen was peripheral blood. All receptors derive from a woman between 65 and 79 years old with acute or convalescent COVID-19.

This clone was seen just once. V gene TRBV3-1 (or the pseudogene TRBV3-2) combines with J gene TRBJ1-4, with a weak D call TRBD1 (5 bases). Trimming stripped 4 bases from V and 4 bases from J, with 10 bases between. The CDR3 is 14 residues long. Germline V gives CDR1 LGHDT, CDR2 YNNKEL (reference sequence). CDR3 DNA sequence: TGTGCCAGCAGCCTAAGGGGAGGTAATGAAAAACTGTTTTTT. Protein product: CASSLRGGNEKLFF.

The chain uses TRBV5-1 and TRBJ2-5, with 10 bases that match TRBD2. The CDR3 runs to 14 residues. Germline assignment: CDR1 SGHRS and CDR2 YFSETQ. V lost 4 bases and J lost 5; bases outside the gene matches: 5. CDR3 DNA: TGCGCCAGCAGCGGTCAGCGGGGGGGTGAGACCCAGTACTTC. Its protein is CASSGQRGGETQYF.

V gene TRBV6-2 or TRBV6-3 combines with J gene TRBJ1-5, with D hard to call. V lost 6 bases and J lost 2, with 11 bases in between. Germline CDR1 MNHEY, CDR2 SVGEGT. The CDR3 is 14 residues long. Here the CDR3 reads CASRPGQGNQPQHF. CDR3 DNA: TGTGCCAGCAGGCCTGGCCAGGGCAATCAGCCCCAGCATTTT.

This sequence joins TRBV11-1 and TRBJ2-3; 7 positions match TRBD2. CDR1 is SGHAT and CDR2 is FQDESV in the germline V gene (reference sequence). The CDR3 extends over 16 amino acids. With 6 bases clipped from V and 1 base from J, the junction kept 10 bases outside the gene matches. CDR3 in DNA: TGTGCCAGCAGTTCCCCCTGGGCGGGGGGCACAGATACGCAGTATTTT. Translated: CASSSPWAGGTDTQYF.

CDR3 nucleotides: TGTGCCAGCAGTAGGGCGGGGGTCGGGGAGCTGTTTTTT. This sequence encodes CASSRAGVGELFF. The V call is TRBV2, the J call TRBJ2-2; 7 nucleotides line up with TRBD2. There are 13 residues in the CDR3. Per the germline V gene, CDR1 is SNHLY and CDR2 is FYNNEI. V gave up 5 bases and J gave up 7 bases; unmatched junction bases: 4. Filled out from reference TRBV2 and TRBJ2-2, the complete variable domain reads EPEVTQTPSHQVTQMGQEVILRCVPISNHLYFYWYRQILGQKVEFLVSFYNNEISEKSEIFDDQFSVERPDGSNFTLKIRSTKLEDSAMYFCASSRAGVGELFFGEGSRLTVL.

This clone has just a few counts. The rearrangement uses TRBV11-2 and TRBJ1-1; tentative D call: TRBD1 (6 bases). The CDR3 covers 15 residues. Trimming shortened V by 5 bases and J by 5 bases, and 18 bases separated the two germline ends. Germline V gene sequence: CDR1 SGHAT, CDR2 FQNNGV. The CDR3 DNA sequence: TGTGCCAGCAGCGGTGGCCGGGGTCAGGGGACTGAAGCTTTCTTT. This gives the protein CASSGGRGQGTEAFF.

This clone appeared once. The CDR3, as DNA: TGCGCCAGCAGCCTTGCTCCAGGACTCGGGGCGCAGTATTTT. This codes for CASSLAPGLGAQYF. The chain has TRBV4-3 and TRBJ2-3, with D perhaps matching TRBD2 (5 bases). Germline V CDR1 and CDR2: LGHNA, YSLEER. V was pared by 4 bases and J by 10 bases, with 18 bases between. This CDR3 spans 14 amino acids.

This clone occurred once. This chain connects TRBV7-2 to TRBJ2-3, with 7 bases aligning to TRBD1. J gave up 6 bases and V 2 bases, and 5 bases lay outside the gene matches. The CDR3 runs 14 residues. Germline V gene lookup returns CDR1 SGHTA and CDR2 FQGNSA. CDR3 amino acids: CASSLSTGEDTQYF. The CDR3 coding sequence is TGTGCCAGCAGCTTATCCACAGGGGAGGATACGCAGTATTTT.

This rearrangement joins TRBV4-1 to TRBJ2-7; D call uncertain. Trimming removed 5 bases at V and 4 bases at J, with 6 bases between. In germline, CDR1 is MGHRA, CDR2 YSYEKL. The CDR3 is made up of 11 amino acids. The CDR3 is CASSSRYEQYF. The CDR3 DNA reads TGCGCCAGCAGCTCCCGGTACGAGCAGTACTTC.

This clone has just one count. The gene calls are TRBV7-9 and TRBJ1-5; D possibly corresponds to TRBD1 (6 bases). Trimming left V 5 bases short and J 4 bases short, with 12 bases between. The CDR3 runs to 14 residues. Germline CDR1 and CDR2: SEHNR and FQNEAQ (reference sequence). CDR3 sequence reads: CASSADSWNQPQHF. In DNA form, the CDR3 reads TGTGCCAGCAGCGCGGACAGTTGGAATCAGCCCCAGCATTTT.

The chain couples TRBV5-5 to TRBJ2-7; D is perhaps TRBD1 (6 bases). The CDR3 is 15 residues long. CDR1 is SGHKS and CDR2 is YYEKEE in the germline V gene (reference sequence). Trimming shortened V by 3 bases and J by 3 bases, and 16 bases separated the two germline ends. The DNA of the CDR3 is TGTGCCAGCAGCTCCCCTCGACCCAGGGGCTACGAGCAGTACTTC. As protein: CASSSPRPRGYEQYF.

The chain has TRBV2 and TRBJ1-4, with 8 bases fitting TRBD1. The V segment lost 5 bases and the J segment 7 bases; nucleotides outside the gene matches: 6. CDR1 SNHLY and CDR2 FYNNEI come from the germline V gene. The CDR3 covers 14 residues. Here the CDR3 DNA reads TGTGCCAGCAGTCGCGGACAGGGTGGTGAAAAACTGTTTTTT. Translated, it gives CASSRGQGGEKLFF.

The chain carries TRBV6-1 and TRBJ1-2; no firm D call. This CDR3 is built from 13 residues. Germline V gene lookup returns CDR1 MNHNS and CDR2 SASEGT. Trimming left V 1 base short and J 4 bases short, with 7 bases between. CDR3 sequence (DNA): TGTGCCAGCAGTGAAGGCCAGTCCTATGGCTACACCTTC. Translation gives CASSEGQSYGYTF.

The chain combines TRBV9 with TRBJ2-7; D remains unclear. V lost 2 bases and J lost 2, with 11 bases in between. Germline CDR1 SGDLS, CDR2 YYNGEE. The CDR3 totals 14 residues. CDR3 protein: CASSVGPFPYEQYF. The CDR3 nucleotides read TGTGCCAGCAGCGTGGGCCCTTTTCCCTACGAGCAGTACTTC.

The chain links TRBV20-1 to TRBJ1-6, with a possible D match to TRBD1 (6 bases). The CDR3 loop spans 15 amino acids. From germline, CDR1 is DFQATT and CDR2 SNEGSKA (reference sequence). V shed 3 bases and J shed 5 bases, with 14 bases lying between them. The CDR3 nucleotides are TGCAGTGCTAGTAGGGGGGGAGGCGATAATTCACCCCTCCACTTT. Amino acids: CSASRGGGDNSPLHF.

The chain recombines TRBV12-3 or TRBV12-4 with TRBJ1-3; D is undetermined. The CDR3 extends over 12 amino acids. V was cut by 3 bases and J by 7 bases, with 7 bases left in between. The CDR3 spells CASSFTRNTIYF. CDR3 DNA sequence: TGTGCCAGCAGTTTTACCCGGAACACCATATATTTT.

This chain links TRBV7-6 with TRBJ2-2, with D tentatively TRBD2 (5 bases). Germline V CDR1 and CDR2: SGHVS, FNYEAQ. The ends were cut back, 4 bases at V and 2 bases at J, with 14 bases in the middle. This CDR3 region has 16 residues. CDR3 bases: TGTGCCAGCAGCTCGGAGATTGGGAGTAACACCGGGGAGCTGTTTTTT. This translates into CASSSEIGSNTGELFF.

The rearrangement uses TRBV5-1 and TRBJ2-3; D is ambiguous. The ends were cut back, 2 bases at V and 1 base at J, with 14 bases in the middle. This CDR3 is built from 16 residues. Germline-derived CDR1 and CDR2 are SGHRS and YFSETQ. CDR3 loop: CASSLVGPSGTDTQYF. CDR3 DNA sequence: TGCGCCAGCAGCTTAGTGGGTCCTAGTGGCACAGATACGCAGTATTTT.